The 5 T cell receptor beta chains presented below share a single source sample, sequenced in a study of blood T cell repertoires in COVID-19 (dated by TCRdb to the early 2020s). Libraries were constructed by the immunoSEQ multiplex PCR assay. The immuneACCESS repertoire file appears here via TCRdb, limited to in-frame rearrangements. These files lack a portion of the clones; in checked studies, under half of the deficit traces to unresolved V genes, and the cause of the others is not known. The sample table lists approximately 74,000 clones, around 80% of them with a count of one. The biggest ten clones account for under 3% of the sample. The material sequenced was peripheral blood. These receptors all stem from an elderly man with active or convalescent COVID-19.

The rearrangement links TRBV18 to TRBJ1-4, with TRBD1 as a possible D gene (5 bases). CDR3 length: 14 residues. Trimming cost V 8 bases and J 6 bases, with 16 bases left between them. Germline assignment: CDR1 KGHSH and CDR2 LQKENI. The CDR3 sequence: CASAGRGSDEKLFF. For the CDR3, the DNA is TGTGCCAGCGCTGGTCGGGGGTCCGATGAAAAACTGTTTTTT.

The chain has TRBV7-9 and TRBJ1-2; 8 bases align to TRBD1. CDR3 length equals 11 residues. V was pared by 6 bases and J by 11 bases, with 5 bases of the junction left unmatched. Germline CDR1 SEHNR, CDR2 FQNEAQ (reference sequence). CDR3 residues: CASRTGVGYTF. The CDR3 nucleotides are TGTGCCAGCAGGACAGGGGTGGGATACACCTTC.

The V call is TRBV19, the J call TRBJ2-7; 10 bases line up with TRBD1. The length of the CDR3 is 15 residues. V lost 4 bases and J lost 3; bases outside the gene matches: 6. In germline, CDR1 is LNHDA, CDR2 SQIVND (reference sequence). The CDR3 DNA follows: TGTGCCAGTAGTAGACGGACAGGGGGAAACTACGAGCAGTACTTC. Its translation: CASSRRTGGNYEQYF.

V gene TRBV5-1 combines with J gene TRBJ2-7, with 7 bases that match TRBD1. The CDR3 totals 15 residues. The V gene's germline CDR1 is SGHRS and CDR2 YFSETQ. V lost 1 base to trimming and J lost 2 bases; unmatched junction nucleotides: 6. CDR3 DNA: TGCGCCAGCAGCTTGACACCAGGGGGAACCTACGAGCAGTACTTC. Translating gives CASSLTPGGTYEQYF.

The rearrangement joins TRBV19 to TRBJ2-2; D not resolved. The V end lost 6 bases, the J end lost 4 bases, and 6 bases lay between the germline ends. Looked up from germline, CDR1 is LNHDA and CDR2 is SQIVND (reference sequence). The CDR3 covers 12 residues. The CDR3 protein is CASSRRTGELFF. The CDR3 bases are TGTGCCAGTAGCCGTCGCACCGGGGAGCTGTTTTTT.